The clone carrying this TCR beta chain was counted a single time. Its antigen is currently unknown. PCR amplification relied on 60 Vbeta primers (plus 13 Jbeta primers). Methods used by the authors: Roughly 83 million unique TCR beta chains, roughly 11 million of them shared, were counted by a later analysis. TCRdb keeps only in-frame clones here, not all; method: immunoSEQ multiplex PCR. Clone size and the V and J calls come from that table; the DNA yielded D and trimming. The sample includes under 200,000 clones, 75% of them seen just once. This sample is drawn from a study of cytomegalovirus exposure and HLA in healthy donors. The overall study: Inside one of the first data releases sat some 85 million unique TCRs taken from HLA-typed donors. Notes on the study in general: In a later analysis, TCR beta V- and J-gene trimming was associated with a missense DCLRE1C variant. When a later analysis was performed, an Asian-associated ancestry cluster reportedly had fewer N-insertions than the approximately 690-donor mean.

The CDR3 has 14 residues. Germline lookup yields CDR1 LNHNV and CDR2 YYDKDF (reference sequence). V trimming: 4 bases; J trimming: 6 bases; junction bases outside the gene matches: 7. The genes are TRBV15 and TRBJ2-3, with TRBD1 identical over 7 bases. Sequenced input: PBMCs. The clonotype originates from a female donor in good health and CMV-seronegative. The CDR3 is CATSIQGWGDTQYF. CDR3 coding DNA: TGTGCCACCAGCATACAGGGGTGGGGGGATACGCAGTATTTT.